This entry concerns a single TCR beta chain. What it recognizes is unknown. As defined, naive CD8 cells were CD45RO-negative and positively selected for CCR7, with terminally differentiated effector memory CD45RA+ cells excluded. This sample is part of a study of shared clonotypes between healthy human individuals. Overall study findings and caveats: Shared across several donors were 5% to 6% of the naive CD4 clonotypes. Unshared clonotypes carried lower generation probabilities than those common to all four donors.

Assay runs were performed at deep level. Sorted subsets were amplified in replicate PCRs using approximately 0.2 ug DNA, approximately 30,000 T cell genomes. Profiled with immunoSEQ multiplex PCR; TCRdb holds only in-frame clones, not every one. The top ten hold approximately 24% of the sample, which has more than 600,000 clones, roughly nine tenths seen once. Trimming removed 3 bases at V and 1 base at J, with 12 bases between. The CDR3 loop spans 15 amino acids. CDR1 MNHEY and CDR2 SVGAGI come from the germline V gene. The sequence was obtained from a man aged 30 to 39 in good health. The gene calls are TRBV6-5 and TRBJ2-5, with D possibly being TRBD2 (6 bases). Sequencing was done on a sample of naive CD8+ T cells sorted from blood. The CDR3 DNA reads as TGTGCCAGCAGTTATTGGGCGGAGGGCCAAGAGACCCAGTACTTC. Residues: CASSYWAEGQETQYF.